Listed here is a single TCR beta chain. This specimen comes from a study of blood T cell repertoires in COVID-19. This table comes from immunoSEQ multiplex PCR, and its TCRdb copy is limited to in-frame clones, with some not included. The repertoire holds approximately 100,000 clones, with around 90% as singletons. The receptor was derived from a woman older than 75 in a cohort sampled during active COVID-19. The sample consisted of peripheral blood.

The CDR3 is CASSLALGLAGNEQFF. Written as DNA, the CDR3 is TGCGCCAGCAGCTTGGCATTAGGACTAGCGGGGAATGAGCAGTTCTTC. This chain links TRBV5-1 with TRBJ2-1; 12 bases match TRBD2. V dropped 0 bases and J dropped 7; count of bases not matched to a gene: 5. The CDR3 has 16 amino acids. In germline, CDR1 is SGHRS, CDR2 YFSETQ. Full variable domain (rest looked up from reference TRBV5-1 and TRBJ2-1): KAGVTQTPRYLIKTRGQQVTLSCSPISGHRSVSWYQQTPGQGLQFLFEYFSETQRNKGNFPGRFSGRQFSNSRSEMNVSTLELGDSALYLCASSLALGLAGNEQFFGPGTRLTVL.